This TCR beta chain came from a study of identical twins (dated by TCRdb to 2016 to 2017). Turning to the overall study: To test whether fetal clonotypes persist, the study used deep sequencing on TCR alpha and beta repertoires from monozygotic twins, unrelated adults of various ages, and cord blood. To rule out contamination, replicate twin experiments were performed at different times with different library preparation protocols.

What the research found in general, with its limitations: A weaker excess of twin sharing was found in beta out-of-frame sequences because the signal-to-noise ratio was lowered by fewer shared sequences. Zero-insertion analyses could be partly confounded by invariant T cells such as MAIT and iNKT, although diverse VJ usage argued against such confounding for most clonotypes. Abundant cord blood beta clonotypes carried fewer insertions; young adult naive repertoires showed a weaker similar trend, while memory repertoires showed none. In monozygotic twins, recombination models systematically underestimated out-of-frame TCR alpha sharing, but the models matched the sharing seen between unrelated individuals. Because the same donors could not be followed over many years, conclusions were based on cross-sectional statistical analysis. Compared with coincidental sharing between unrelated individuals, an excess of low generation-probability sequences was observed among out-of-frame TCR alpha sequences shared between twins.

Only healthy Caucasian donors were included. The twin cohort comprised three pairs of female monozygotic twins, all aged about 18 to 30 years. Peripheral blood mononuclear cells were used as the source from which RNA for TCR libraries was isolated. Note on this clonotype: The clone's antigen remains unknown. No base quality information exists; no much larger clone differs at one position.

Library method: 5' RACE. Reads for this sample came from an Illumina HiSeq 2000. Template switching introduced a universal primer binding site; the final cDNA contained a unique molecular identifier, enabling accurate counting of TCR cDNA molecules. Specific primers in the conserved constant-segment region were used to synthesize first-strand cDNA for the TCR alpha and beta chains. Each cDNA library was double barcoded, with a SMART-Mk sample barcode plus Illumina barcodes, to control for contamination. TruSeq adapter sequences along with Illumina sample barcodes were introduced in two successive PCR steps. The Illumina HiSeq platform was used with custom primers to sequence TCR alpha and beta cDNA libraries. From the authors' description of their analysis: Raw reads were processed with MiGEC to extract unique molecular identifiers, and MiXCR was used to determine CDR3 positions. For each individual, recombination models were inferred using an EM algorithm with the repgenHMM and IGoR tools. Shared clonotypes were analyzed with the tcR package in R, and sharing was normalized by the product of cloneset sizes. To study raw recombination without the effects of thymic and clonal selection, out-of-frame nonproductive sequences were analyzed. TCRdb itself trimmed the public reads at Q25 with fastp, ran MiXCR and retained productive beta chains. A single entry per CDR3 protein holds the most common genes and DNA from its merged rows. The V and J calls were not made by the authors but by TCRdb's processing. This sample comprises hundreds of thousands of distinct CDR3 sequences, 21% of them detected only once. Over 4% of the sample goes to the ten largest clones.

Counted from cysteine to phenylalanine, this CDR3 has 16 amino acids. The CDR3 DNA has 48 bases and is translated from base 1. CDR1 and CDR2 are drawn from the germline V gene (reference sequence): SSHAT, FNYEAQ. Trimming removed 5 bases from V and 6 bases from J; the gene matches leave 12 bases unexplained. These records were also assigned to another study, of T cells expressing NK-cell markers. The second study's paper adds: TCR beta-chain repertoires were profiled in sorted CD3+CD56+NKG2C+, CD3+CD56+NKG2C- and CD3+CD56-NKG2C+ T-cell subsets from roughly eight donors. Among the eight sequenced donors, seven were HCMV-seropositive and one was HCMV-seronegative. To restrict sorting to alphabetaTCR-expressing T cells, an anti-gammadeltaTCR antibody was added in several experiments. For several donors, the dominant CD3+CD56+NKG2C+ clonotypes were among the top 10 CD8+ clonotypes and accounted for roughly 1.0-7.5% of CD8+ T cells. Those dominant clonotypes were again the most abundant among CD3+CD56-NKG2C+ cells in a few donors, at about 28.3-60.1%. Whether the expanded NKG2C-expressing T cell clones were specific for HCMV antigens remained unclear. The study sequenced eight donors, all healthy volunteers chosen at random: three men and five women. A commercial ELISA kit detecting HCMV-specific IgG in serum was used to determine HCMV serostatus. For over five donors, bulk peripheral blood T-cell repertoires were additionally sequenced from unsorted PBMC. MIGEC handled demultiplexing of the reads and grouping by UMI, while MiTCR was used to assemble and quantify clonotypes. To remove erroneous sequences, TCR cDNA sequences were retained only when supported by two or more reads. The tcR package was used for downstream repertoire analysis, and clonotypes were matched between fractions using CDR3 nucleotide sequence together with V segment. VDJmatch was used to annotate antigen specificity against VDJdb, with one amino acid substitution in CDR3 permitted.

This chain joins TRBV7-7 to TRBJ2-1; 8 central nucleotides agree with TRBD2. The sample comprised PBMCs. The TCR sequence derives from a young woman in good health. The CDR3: CASSPAGTGRVNEQFF. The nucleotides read TGTGCCAGCAGCCCAGCGGGAACCGGGAGGGTCAATGAGCAGTTCTTC.